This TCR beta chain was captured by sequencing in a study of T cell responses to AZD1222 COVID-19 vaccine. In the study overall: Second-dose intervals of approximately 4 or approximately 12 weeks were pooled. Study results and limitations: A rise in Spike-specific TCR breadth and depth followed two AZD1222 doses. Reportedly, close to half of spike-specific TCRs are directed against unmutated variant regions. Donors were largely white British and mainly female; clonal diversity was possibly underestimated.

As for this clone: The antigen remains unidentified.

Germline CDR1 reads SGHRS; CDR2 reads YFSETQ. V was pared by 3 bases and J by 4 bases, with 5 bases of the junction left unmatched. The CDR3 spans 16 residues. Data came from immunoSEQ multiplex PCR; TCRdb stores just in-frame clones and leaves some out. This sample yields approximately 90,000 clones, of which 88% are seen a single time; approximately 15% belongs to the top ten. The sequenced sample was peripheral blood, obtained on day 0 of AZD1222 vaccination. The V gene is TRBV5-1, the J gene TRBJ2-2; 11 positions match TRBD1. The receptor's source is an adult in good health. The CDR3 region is CASSSGQGASTGELFF. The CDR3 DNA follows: TGCGCCAGCAGCTCTGGACAGGGGGCTAGCACCGGGGAGCTGTTTTTT.